A single sample gave rise to the 9 T cell receptor beta chains below, sequenced in a study of T-cell memory formation after mild COVID-19. MiXCR, applied by TCRdb to the 5' RACE reads, yields one record per CDR3 protein. The sample has 270,000 or so distinct CDR3 sequences, 16% seen once. Sample: PBMCs or a T cell subset sorted from them (not recorded which). All receptors come from a man in his late teens or twenties who had mild COVID-19 (a few samples of this study predate the infection). Cell type and time point are not known.

This clonotype was counted at least ten times. J is TRBJ2-3 and V is TRBV12-3 or TRBV12-4; TRBD1 is a possible D gene (6 bases). The CDR3 extends over 12 amino acids. V shed 6 bases and J shed 5 bases, with 9 bases lying between them. CDR3 sequence reads: CASSTGQDTQYF. CDR3 coding DNA: TGTGCCAGCAGCACAGGGCAAGATACGCAGTATTTT.

This clonotype was detected a few times. The chain combines TRBV7-6 with TRBJ2-2; unclear D gene. The germline gives CDR1 SGHVS, CDR2 FNYEAQ. This CDR3 is built from 17 residues. Trimming took off 4 bases at V and 1 base at J, with 16 bases between the two ends. DNA for the CDR3: TGTGCCAGCAGCTCGTACTCGAGGACGGGGAACACCGGGGAGCTGTTTTTT. The encoded protein is CASSSYSRTGNTGELFF.

In its sample, this clonotype was seen a few times. The chain recombines TRBV6-6 with TRBJ2-3; D not resolved. V lost 10 bases and J 2 bases, leaving 13 bases between the germline ends. The V gene's germline CDR1 is MNHNY and CDR2 SVGAGI (reference sequence). The CDR3 consists of 13 residues. DNA of the CDR3: TGTGCCACCTGGGGTCCGCACACAGATACGCAGTATTTT. The encoded protein is CATWGPHTDTQYF.

The chain employs TRBV7-9 and TRBJ2-7, with D perhaps TRBD2 (6 bases). The V and J ends lost 4 bases and 6 bases respectively, with 16 bases between them. The CDR3 extends over 14 amino acids. CDR1 is SEHNR, CDR2 FQNEAQ, per germline (reference sequence). Here the CDR3 DNA reads TGTGCCAGCAGCTCCCCGCGGGGCCTTGGCGAGCAGTACTTC. Its protein is CASSSPRGLGEQYF.

Many counts were recorded for this clonotype. The rearrangement links TRBV7-2 to TRBJ1-5, with 10 positions matching TRBD1. J lost 4 bases, V lost 5 bases, and 8 bases had no gene match. Germline CDR1 SGHTA, CDR2 FQGNSA. The CDR3 runs to 16 residues. CDR3 region: CASSQPGTGANQPQHF. CDR3 bases: TGTGCCAGCAGCCAACCAGGGACAGGGGCGAATCAGCCCCAGCATTTT.

This rearrangement joins TRBV27 to TRBJ2-1; 8 bases align to TRBD2. Trimming at V came to 4 bases and at J to 3 bases, leaving 8 bases not matched to a gene. Germline V gene sequence: CDR1 MNHEY, CDR2 SMNVEV (reference sequence). The CDR3 contains 16 residues. The CDR3 DNA reads TGTGCCAGCAGTTCACTCCCCGGGACTAGCTACAATGAGCAGTTCTTC. Protein product: CASSSLPGTSYNEQFF.

The gene calls are TRBV5-1 and TRBJ2-3; TRBD2 might be the D (5 bases). From germline, CDR1 is SGHRS and CDR2 YFSETQ. Between the trimmed V and J ends, which lost 5 bases and 1 base, there was a span of 11 bases. The CDR3 is made up of 14 amino acids. The CDR3 DNA follows: TGCGCCAGCAGTCACTTGGGAGGCACAGATACGCAGTATTTT. This gives the protein CASSHLGGTDTQYF.

V usage is TRBV7-9 and J usage is TRBJ2-5; D not certain. The germline V gene has CDR1 SEHNR and CDR2 FQNEAQ (reference sequence). CDR3 length equals 13 residues. Trimming took off 3 bases at V and 3 bases at J, with 8 bases between the two ends. The CDR3 coding sequence is TGTGCCAGCAGCTTTCAGAAAAAAGAGACCCAGTACTTC. It is translated as CASSFQKKETQYF.

The chain is built from TRBV6-5 and TRBJ2-2, with 7 positions matching TRBD1. Unmatched junction bases numbered 22, after V lost 0 bases and J lost 6 bases. The CDR3 totals 21 residues. Germline V gene lookup returns CDR1 MNHEY and CDR2 SVGAGI. The CDR3 region is CASSYSSTKKGARGRPGELFF. CDR3 coding DNA: TGTGCCAGCAGTTACTCGAGTACAAAGAAGGGGGCAAGGGGGCGCCCCGGGGAGCTGTTTTTT.